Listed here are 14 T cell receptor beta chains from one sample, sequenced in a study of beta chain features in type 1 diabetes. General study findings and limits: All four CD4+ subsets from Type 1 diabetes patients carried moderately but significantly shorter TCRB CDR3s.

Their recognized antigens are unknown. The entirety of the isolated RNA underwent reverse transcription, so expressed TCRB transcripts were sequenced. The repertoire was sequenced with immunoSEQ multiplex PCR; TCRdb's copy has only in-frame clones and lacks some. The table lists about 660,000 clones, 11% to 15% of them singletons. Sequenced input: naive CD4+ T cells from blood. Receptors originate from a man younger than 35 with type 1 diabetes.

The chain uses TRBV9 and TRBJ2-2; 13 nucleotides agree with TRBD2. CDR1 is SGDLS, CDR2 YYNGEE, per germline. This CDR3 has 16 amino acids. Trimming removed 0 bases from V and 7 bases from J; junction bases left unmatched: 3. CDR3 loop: CASSVELAGGNGELFF. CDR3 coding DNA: TGTGCCAGCAGCGTAGAACTAGCGGGAGGGAACGGGGAGCTGTTTTTT.

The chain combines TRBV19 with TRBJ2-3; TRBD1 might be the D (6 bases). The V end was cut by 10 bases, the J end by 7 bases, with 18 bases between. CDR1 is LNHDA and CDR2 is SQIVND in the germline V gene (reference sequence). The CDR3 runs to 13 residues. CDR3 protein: CATAPGQTHTQYF. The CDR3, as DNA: TGTGCCACAGCACCTGGACAGACCCATACGCAGTATTTT.

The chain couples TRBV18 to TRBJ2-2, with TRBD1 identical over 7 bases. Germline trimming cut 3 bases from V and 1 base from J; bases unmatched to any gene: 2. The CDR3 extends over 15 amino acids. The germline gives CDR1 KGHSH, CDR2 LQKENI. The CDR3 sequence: CASSPDRRNTGELFF. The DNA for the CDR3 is TGTGCCAGCTCACCGGACAGGAGGAACACCGGGGAGCTGTTTTTT.

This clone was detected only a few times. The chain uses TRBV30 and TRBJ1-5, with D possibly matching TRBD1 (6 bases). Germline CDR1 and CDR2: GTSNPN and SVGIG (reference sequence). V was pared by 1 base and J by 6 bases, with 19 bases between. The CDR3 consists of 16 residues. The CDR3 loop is CAWSDKYGGLGQPQHF. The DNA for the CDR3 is TGTGCCTGGAGTGATAAGTATGGGGGCCTAGGTCAGCCCCAGCATTTT.

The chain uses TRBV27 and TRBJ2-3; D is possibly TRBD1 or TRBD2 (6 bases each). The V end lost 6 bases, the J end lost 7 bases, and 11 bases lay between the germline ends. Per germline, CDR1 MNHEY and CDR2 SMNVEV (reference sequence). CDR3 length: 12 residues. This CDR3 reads CASSEGGYTQYF. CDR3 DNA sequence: TGTGCCAGCAGCGAAGGGGGGTATACGCAGTATTTT.

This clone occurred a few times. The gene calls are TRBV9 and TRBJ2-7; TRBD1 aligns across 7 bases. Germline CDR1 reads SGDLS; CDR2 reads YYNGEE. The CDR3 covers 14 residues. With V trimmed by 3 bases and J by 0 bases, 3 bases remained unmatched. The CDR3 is CASSDRDSSYEQYF. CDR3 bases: TGTGCCAGCAGCGACCGGGACAGCTCCTACGAGCAGTACTTC.

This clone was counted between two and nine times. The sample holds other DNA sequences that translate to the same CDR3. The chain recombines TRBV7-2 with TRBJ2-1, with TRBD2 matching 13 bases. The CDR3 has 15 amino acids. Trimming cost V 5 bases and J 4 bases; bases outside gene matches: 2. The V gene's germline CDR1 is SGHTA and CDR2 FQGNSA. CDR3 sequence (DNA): TGTGCCAGCAGCCCGACTAGCGGGGGGTACAATGAGCAGTTCTTC. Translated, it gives CASSPTSGGYNEQFF.

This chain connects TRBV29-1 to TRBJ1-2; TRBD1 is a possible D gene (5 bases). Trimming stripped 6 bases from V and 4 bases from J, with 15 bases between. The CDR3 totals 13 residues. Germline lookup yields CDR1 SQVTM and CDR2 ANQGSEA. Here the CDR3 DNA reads TGCAGCGTAAGGACACGCGGGGCCTATGGCTACACCTTC. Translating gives CSVRTRGAYGYTF.

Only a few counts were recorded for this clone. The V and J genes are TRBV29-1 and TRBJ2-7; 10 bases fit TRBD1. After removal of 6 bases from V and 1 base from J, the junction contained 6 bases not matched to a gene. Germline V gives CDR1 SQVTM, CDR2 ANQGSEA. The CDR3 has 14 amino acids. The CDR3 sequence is CSVADRGASYEQYF. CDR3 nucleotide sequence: TGCAGCGTCGCGGACAGGGGGGCGTCCTACGAGCAGTACTTC.

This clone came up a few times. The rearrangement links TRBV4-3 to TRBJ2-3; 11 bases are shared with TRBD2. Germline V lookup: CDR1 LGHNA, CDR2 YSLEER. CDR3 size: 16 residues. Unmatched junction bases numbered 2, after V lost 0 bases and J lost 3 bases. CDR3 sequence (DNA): TGCGCCAGCAGCCAAGATACTAGCGGGGGTACAGATACGCAGTATTTT. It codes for CASSQDTSGGTDTQYF.

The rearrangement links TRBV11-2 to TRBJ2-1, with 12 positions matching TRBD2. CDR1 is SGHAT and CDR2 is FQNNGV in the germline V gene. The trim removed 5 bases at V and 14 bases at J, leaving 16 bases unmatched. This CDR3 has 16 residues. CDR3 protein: CASSLAGLAGPGGKFF. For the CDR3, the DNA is TGTGCCAGCAGCCTTGCGGGACTAGCGGGCCCAGGAGGGAAGTTCTTC.

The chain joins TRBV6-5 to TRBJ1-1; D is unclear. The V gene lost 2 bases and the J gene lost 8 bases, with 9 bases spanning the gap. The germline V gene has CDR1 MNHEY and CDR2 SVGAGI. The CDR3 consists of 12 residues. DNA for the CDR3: TGTGCCAGCAGTTACGGGCGGAGCGAAGCTTTCTTT. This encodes CASSYGRSEAFF.

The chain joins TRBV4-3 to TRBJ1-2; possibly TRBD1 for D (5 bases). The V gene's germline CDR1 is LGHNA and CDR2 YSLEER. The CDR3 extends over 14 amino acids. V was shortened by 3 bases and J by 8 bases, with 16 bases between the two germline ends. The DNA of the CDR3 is TGCGCCAGCAGCCAGGGCGCAGGGCCCAGCGGCTACACCTTC. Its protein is CASSQGAGPSGYTF.

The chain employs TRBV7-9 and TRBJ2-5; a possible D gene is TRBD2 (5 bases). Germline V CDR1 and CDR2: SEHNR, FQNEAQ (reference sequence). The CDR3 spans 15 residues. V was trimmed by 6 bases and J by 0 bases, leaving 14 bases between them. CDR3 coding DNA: TGTGCCAGCAGTCCTCCAGAGGGAAACCAAGAGACCCAGTACTTC. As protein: CASSPPEGNQETQYF.